This T cell receptor (beta chain) was identified in a study of human CD8 memory T cell subsets. Findings of the study overall: Similar levels of high diversity, measured as normalized Shannon-Wiener diversity, were found in stem-like memory and precursor exhausted T cells, which was not the case for effector memory cells. No chain other than the T cell receptor beta chain was sequenced.

Cells that were CCR7+ PD-1- TIGIT- were defined as the stem-like memory CD8+ T cell population, referred to as TSTEM. Each subset gave duplicate vials of approximately 140,000 sorted CD8+ T cells for RNA. UMI-labeled 5' RACE was used to make TCR beta libraries. Reprocessing the 5' RACE reads, TCRdb reports a single entry for every CDR3 protein and omits DNA. The sample totals more than 15,000 distinct CDR3 sequences. The CDR3 spans 16 residues. The germline gives CDR1 MDHEN, CDR2 SYDVKM. To note about this clonotype: Its antigen remains unknown.

This receptor was identified in a human donor in good health. The rearrangement uses TRBV28 and TRBJ1-2; TCRdb designates TRBD1, a call that cannot be tested without DNA. The sample comprised CD8+ stem-like memory T cells (TSCM and TCM) sorted from PBMCs. Subset: stem-like memory CD8 T cells (TSTEM), CCR7+ PD-1- TIGIT-. CDR3 protein: CASSAYNSGTEYGYTF.